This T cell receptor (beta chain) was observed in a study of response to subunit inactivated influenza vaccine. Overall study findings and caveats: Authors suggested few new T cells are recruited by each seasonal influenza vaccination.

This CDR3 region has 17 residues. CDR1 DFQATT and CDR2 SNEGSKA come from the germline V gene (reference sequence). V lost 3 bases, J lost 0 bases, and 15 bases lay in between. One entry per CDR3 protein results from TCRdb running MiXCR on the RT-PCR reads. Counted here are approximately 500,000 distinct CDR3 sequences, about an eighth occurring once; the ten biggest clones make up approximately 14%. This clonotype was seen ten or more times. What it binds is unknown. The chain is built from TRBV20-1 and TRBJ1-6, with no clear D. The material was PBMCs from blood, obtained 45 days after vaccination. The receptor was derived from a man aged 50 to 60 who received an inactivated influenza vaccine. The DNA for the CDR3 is TGCAGTGCTAGTACCCACTCGATCGACTCCTATAATTCACCCCTCCACTTT. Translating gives CSASTHSIDSYNSPLHF.